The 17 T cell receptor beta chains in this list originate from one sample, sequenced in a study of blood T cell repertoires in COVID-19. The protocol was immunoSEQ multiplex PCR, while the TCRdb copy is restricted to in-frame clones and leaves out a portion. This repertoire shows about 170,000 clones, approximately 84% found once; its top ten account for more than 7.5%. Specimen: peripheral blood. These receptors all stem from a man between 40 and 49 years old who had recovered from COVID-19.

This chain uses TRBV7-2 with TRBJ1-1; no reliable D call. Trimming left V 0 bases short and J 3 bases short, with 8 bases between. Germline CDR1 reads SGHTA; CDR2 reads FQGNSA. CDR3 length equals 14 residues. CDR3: CASSLALRDTEAFF. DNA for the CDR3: TGTGCCAGCAGCTTAGCGCTACGGGACACTGAAGCTTTCTTT.

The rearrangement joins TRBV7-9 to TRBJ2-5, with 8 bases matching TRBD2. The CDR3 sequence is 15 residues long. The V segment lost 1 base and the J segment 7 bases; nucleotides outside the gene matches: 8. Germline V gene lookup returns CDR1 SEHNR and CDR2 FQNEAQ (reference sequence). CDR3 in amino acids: CASSLDRTSWGTQYF. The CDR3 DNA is TGTGCCAGCAGCTTAGATAGGACTAGCTGGGGGACCCAGTACTTC. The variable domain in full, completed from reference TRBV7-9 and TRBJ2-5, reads DTGVSQNPRHKITKRGQNVTFRCDPISEHNRLYWYRQTLGQGPEFLTYFQNEAQLEKSRLLSDRFSAERPKGSFSTLEIQRTEQGDSAMYLCASSLDRTSWGTQYFGPGTRLLVL.

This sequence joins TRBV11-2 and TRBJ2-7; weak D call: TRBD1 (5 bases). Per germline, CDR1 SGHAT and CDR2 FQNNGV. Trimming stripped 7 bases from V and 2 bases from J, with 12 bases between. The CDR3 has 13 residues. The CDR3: CASTPAGTYEQYF. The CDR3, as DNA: TGTGCCAGCACCCCGGCAGGGACCTACGAGCAGTACTTC.

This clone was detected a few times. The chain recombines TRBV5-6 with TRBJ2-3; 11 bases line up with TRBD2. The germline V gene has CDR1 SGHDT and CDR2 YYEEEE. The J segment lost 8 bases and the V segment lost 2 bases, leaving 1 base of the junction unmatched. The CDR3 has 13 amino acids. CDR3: CASSFGTSGTQYF. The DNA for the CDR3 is TGTGCCAGCAGCTTTGGGACTAGCGGTACGCAGTATTTT.

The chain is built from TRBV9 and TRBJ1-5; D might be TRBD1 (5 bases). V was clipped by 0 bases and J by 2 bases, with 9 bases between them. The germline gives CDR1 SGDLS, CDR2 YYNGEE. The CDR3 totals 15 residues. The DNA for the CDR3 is TGTGCCAGCAGCGTAGGCGGGACGGGCAATCAGCCCCAGCATTTT. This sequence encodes CASSVGGTGNQPQHF. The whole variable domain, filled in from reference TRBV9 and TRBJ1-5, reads DSGVTQTPKHLITATGQRVTLRCSPRSGDLSVYWYQQSLDQGLQFLIQYYNGEERAKGNILERFSAQQFPDLHSELNLSSLELGDSALYFCASSVGGTGNQPQHFGDGTRLSIL.

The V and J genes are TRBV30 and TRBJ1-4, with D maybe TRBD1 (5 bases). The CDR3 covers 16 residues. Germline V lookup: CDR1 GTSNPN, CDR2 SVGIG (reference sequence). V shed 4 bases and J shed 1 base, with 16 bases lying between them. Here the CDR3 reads CAWKSRTSRTNEKLFF. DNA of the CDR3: TGTGCCTGGAAGTCCAGGACATCGCGAACTAATGAAAAACTGTTTTTT.

DNA for the CDR3: TGCGCCAGCAGCTTGGGTCCGGGGAGAGAGACCCAGTACTTC. This codes for CASSLGPGRETQYF. The rearrangement links TRBV5-1 to TRBJ2-5, with a tentative D call TRBD2 (5 bases). CDR3 size: 14 residues. Germline V gives CDR1 SGHRS, CDR2 YFSETQ. V gave up 0 bases and J gave up 4 bases, with 10 bases separating them.

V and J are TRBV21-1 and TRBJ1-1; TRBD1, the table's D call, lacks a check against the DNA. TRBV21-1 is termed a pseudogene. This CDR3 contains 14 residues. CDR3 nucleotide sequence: TGTGCCAGCAGCGCCCAGGACAGGGCCCTTGAAGCTTTCTTT. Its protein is CASSAQDRALEAFF.

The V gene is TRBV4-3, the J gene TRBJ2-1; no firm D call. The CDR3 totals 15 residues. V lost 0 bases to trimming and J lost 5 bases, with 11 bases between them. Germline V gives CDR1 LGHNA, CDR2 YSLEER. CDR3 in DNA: TGCGCCAGCAGCCAAGAGTACAACCTCCACAATGAGCAGTTCTTC. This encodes CASSQEYNLHNEQFF.

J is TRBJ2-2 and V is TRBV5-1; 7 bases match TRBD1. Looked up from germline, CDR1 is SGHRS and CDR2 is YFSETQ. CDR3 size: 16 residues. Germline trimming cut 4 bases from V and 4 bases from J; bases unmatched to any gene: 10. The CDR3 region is CASSNVTGMSTGELFF. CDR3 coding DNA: TGCGCCAGCAGCAACGTGACAGGGATGTCCACCGGGGAGCTGTTTTTT. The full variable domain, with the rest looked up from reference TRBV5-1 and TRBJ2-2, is KAGVTQTPRYLIKTRGQQVTLSCSPISGHRSVSWYQQTPGQGLQFLFEYFSETQRNKGNFPGRFSGRQFSNSRSEMNVSTLELGDSALYLCASSNVTGMSTGELFFGEGSRLTVL.

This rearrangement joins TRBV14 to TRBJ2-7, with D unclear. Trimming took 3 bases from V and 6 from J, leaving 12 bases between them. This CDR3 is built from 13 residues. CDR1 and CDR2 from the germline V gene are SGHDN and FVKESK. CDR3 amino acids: CASSQLTAGEQYF. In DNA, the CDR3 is TGTGCCAGCAGCCAGCTTACGGCAGGCGAGCAGTACTTC.

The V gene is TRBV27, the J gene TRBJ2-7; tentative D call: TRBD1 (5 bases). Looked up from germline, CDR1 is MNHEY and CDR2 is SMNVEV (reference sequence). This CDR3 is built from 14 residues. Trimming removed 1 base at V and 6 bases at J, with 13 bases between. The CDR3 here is CASSLFAGFGEQYF. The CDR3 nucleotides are TGTGCCAGCAGTTTATTTGCAGGGTTCGGCGAGCAGTACTTC.

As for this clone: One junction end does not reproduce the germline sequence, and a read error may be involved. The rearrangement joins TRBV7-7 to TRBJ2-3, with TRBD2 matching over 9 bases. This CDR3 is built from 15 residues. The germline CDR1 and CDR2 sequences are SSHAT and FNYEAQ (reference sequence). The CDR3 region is CASSLTSGLTDTQYF. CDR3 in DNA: TGTGCTAGCAGCTTGACTAGCGGTCTGACAGATACGCAGTATTTT.

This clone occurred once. CDR3 nucleotides: TGTGCCAGCTCACCATCAGACGGGGGGAACACTGAAGCTTTCTTT. Protein: CASSPSDGGNTEAFF. The chain combines TRBV18 with TRBJ1-1; a weak D match, TRBD1 (5 bases). There are 15 residues in the CDR3. The germline V gene has CDR1 KGHSH and CDR2 LQKENI. Trimming left V 2 bases short and J 1 base short, with 11 bases between.

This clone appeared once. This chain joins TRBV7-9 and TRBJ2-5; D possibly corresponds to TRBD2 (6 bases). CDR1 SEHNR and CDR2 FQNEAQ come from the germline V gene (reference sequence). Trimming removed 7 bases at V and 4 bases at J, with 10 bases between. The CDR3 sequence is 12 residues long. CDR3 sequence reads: CASKEGIETQYF. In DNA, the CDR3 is TGTGCCAGCAAGGAGGGGATAGAGACCCAGTACTTC. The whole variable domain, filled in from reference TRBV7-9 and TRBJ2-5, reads DTGVSQNPRHKITKRGQNVTFRCDPISEHNRLYWYRQTLGQGPEFLTYFQNEAQLEKSRLLSDRFSAERPKGSFSTLEIQRTEQGDSAMYLCASKEGIETQYFGPGTRLLVL.

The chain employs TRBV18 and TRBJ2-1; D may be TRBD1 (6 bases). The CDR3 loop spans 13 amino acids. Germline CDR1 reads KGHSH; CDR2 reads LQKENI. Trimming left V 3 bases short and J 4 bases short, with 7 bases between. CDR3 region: CASSPGAYNEQFF. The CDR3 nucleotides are TGTGCCAGCTCACCGGGGGCTTACAATGAGCAGTTCTTC.

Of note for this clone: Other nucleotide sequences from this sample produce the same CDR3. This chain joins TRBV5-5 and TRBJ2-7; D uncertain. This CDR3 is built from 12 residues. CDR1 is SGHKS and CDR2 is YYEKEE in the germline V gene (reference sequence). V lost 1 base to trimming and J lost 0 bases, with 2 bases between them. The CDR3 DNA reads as TGTGCCAGCAGCTTGTACTCCTACGAGCAGTACTTC. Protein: CASSLYSYEQYF. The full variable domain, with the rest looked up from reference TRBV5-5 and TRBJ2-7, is DAGVTQSPTHLIKTRGQQVTLRCSPISGHKSVSWYQQVLGQGPQFIFQYYEKEERGRGNFPDRFSARQFPNYSSELNVNALLLGDSALYLCASSLYSYEQYFGPGTRLTVT.